This T cell receptor (beta chain) was sequenced for a study of PD-L1 blockade in urothelial cancer. This clone was counted between two and nine times. This same CDR3 is encoded by further DNA sequences in the sample. The ends lost 7 bases at V and 3 bases at J; junction bases unmatched: 6. CDR1 and CDR2 (germline): LNHDA, SQIVND (reference sequence). This CDR3 contains 15 residues. Data came from immunoSEQ multiplex PCR; TCRdb stores just in-frame clones and leaves some out. The sample contains just under 50,000 clones, roughly 80% of which appear only once. Documented time point: pretreatment peripheral blood.

The starting material was PBMCs, obtained around atezolizumab (anti-PD-L1) treatment. The clonotype originates from a man between 65 and 80 years old with urothelial cancer. The chain couples TRBV19 to TRBJ2-3, with 11 bases fitting TRBD2. The CDR3 DNA follows: TGTGCCAGTACTCCCACTAGCGGGAGTACAGATACGCAGTATTTT. Its translation: CASTPTSGSTDTQYF.